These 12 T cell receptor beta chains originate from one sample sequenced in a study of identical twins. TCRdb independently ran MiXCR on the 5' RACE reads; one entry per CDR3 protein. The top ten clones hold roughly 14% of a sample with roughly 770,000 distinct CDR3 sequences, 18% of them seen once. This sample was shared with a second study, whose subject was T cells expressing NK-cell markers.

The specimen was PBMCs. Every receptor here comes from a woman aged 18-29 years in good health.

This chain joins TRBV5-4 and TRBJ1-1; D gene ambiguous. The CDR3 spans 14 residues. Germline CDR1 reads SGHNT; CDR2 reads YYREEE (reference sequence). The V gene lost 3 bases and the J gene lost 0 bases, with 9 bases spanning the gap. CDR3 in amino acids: CASSSRAMNTEAFF. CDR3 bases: TGTGCCAGCAGCTCCCGTGCAATGAACACTGAAGCTTTCTTT.

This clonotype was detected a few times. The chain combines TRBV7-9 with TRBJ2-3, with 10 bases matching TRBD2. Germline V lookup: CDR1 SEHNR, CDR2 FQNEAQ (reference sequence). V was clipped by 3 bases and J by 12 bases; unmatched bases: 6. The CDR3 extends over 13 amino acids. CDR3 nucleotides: TGTGCCAGCAGCTTCTTCACTAGCGGGGTACAGTATTTT. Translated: CASSFFTSGVQYF.

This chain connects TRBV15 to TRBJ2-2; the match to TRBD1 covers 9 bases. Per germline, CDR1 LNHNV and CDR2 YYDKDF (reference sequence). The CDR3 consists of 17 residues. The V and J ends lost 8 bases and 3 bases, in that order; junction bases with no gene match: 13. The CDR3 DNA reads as TGTGCCACCCGTAGGCAACTAAGGACAGGGGACACCGGGGAGCTGTTTTTT. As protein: CATRRQLRTGDTGELFF.

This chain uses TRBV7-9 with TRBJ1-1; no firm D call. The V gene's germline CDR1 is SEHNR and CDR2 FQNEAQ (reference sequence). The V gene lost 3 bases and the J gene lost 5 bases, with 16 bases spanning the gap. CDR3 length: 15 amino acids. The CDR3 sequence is CASSFGTGPHTEAFF. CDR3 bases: TGTGCCAGCAGCTTCGGTACCGGTCCCCATACTGAAGCTTTCTTT.

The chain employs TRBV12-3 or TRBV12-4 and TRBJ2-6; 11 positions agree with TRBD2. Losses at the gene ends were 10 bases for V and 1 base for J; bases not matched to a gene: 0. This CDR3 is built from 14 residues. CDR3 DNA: TGTGCCACTAGCGGGAGGTCTGGGGCCAACGTCCTGACTTTC. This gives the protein CATSGRSGANVLTF.

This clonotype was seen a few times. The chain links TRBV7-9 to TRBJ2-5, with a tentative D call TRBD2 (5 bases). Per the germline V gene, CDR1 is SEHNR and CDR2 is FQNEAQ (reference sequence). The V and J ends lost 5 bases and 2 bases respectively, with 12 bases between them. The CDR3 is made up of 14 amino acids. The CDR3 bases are TGTGCCAGCAGCCATGAGAGGGCTCAAGAGACCCAGTACTTC. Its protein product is CASSHERAQETQYF.

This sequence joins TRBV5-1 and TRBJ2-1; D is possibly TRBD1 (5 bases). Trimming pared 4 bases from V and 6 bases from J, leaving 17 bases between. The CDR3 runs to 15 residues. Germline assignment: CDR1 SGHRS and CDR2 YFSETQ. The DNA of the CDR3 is TGCGCCAGCAGCCCGGCTCCGCAGGGCGGCAATGAGCAGTTCTTC. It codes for CASSPAPQGGNEQFF.

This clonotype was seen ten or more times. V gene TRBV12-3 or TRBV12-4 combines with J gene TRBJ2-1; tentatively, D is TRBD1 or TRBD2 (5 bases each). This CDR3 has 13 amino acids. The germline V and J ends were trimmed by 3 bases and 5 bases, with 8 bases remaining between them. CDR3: CASSFGDDNEQFF. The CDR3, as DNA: TGTGCCAGCAGTTTCGGGGACGACAATGAGCAGTTCTTC.

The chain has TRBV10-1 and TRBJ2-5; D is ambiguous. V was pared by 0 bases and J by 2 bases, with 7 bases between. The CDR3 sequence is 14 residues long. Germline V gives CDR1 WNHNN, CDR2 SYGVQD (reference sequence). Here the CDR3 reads CASSESLLQETQYF. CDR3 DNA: TGCGCCAGCAGTGAGTCACTGCTACAAGAGACCCAGTACTTC.

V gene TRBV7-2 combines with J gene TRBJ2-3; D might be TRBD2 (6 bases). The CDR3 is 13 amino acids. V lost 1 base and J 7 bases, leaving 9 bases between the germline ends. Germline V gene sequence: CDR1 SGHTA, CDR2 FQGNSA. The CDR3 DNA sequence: TGTGCCAGCAGCTTAGGGGGACTTTATACGCAGTATTTT. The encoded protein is CASSLGGLYTQYF.

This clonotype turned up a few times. The CDR3 region is CSARGDYNSPLHF. The CDR3 DNA follows: TGCAGTGCTAGAGGGGATTATAATTCACCCCTCCACTTT. The genes are TRBV20-1 and TRBJ1-6; D unresolved. Trimming cost V 1 base and J 4 bases, with 5 bases left between them. Germline values: CDR1 DFQATT, CDR2 SNEGSKA (reference sequence). This CDR3 is 13 amino acids long.

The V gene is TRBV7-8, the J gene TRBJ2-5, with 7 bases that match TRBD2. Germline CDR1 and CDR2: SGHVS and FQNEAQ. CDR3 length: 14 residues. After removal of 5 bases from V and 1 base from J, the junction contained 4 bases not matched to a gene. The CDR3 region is CASSLWGGQETQYF. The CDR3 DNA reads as TGTGCCAGCAGCCTATGGGGGGGCCAAGAGACCCAGTACTTC. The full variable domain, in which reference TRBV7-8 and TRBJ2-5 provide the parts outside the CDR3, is GAGVSQSPRYKVAKRGQDVALRCDPISGHVSLFWYQQALGQGPEFLTYFQNEAQLDKSGLPSDRFFAERPEGSVSTLKIQRTQQEDSAVYLCASSLWGGQETQYFGPGTRLLVL.